The 31 T cell receptor beta chains listed next were all sequenced from one sample in a study of identical twins. TCRdb reprocessed the 5' RACE reads via MiXCR and lists one record per CDR3 protein. The table records more than 400,000 distinct CDR3 sequences, approximately 14% of them present only once. These data were also reused for a study on yellow fever vaccine responses in identical twins.

The specimen was CD4+ T cells sorted from blood. These receptors all come from a woman under 30 in good health.

The chain is built from TRBV20-1 and TRBJ2-2; TRBD2 aligns across 7 bases. V lost 0 bases to trimming and J lost 4 bases; unmatched junction nucleotides: 5. This CDR3 is 15 amino acids long. Per germline, CDR1 DFQATT and CDR2 SNEGSKA (reference sequence). CDR3 region: CSARERIAGTGELFF. CDR3 in DNA: TGCAGTGCTAGAGAGCGGATAGCGGGCACCGGGGAGCTGTTTTTT.

This clonotype has a handful of counts. The chain combines TRBV12-3 or TRBV12-4 with TRBJ1-6; 7 nucleotides match TRBD1. The CDR3 loop spans 15 amino acids. After removal of 1 base from V and 8 bases from J, the junction contained 5 bases not matched to a gene. CDR3 in amino acids: CASSLGQGGYSPLHF. DNA of the CDR3: TGTGCCAGCAGTTTAGGACAGGGTGGTTATTCACCCCTCCACTTT.

The V and J genes are TRBV10-3 and TRBJ2-5; D unclear. Between the trimmed V and J ends, which lost 0 bases and 2 bases, there was a span of 13 bases. The CDR3 has 16 amino acids. The V gene's germline CDR1 is ENHRY and CDR2 SYGVKD. DNA of the CDR3: TGTGCCATCAGTGAGTCGAGAACAGCCCCTCAAGAGACCCAGTACTTC. This codes for CAISESRTAPQETQYF.

The chain links TRBV19 to TRBJ2-7; D unclear. Germline V gives CDR1 LNHDA, CDR2 SQIVND (reference sequence). The CDR3 loop spans 14 amino acids. V lost 6 bases to trimming and J lost 1 base, with 13 bases between them. CDR3 nucleotide sequence: TGTGCCAGTAGCCAAGCGTGGGGTTCCTACGAGCAGTACTTC. Translated: CASSQAWGSYEQYF.

A word on this clonotype: The conserved final phenylalanine or tryptophan is absent from the CDR3, which likely points to a read error. The gene calls are TRBV9 and TRBJ2-5; 11 positions agree with TRBD2. Germline assignment: CDR1 SGDLS and CDR2 YYNGEE. J was trimmed by 6 bases and V by 0 bases; bases with no gene match: 7. The CDR3 spans 16 residues. DNA for the CDR3: TGTGCCAGCAGCGTAGGTGATAGCGGGGGGGTAAAGACCCAGTACTCC. Protein product: CASSVGDSGGVKTQYS.

The chain has TRBV3-1 and TRBJ2-4; no clear D. There are 15 residues in the CDR3. V dropped 3 bases and J dropped 1 base, with 10 bases sitting between them. The V gene's germline CDR1 is LGHDT and CDR2 YNNKEL (reference sequence). CDR3 region: CASSQQVGAKNIQYF. DNA of the CDR3: TGTGCCAGCAGCCAGCAGGTGGGGGCCAAAAACATTCAGTACTTC.

This clonotype has only a few counts. The chain combines TRBV7-9 with TRBJ2-1; D is perhaps TRBD1 (6 bases). From germline, CDR1 is SEHNR and CDR2 FQNEAQ (reference sequence). The CDR3 covers 12 residues. V was pared by 5 bases and J by 8 bases, with 10 bases between. The CDR3 here is CASSNQGYEQFF. The CDR3 DNA reads TGTGCCAGCAGCAATCAGGGGTATGAGCAGTTCTTC.

The table lists this clonotype with a few counts. The rearrangement joins TRBV15 to TRBJ2-5, with D unclear. The germline V gene has CDR1 LNHNV and CDR2 YYDKDF (reference sequence). This CDR3 spans 13 amino acids. Trimming took off 0 bases at V and 0 bases at J, with 2 bases between the two ends. Here the CDR3 reads CATSRDNQETQYF. CDR3 coding DNA: TGTGCCACCAGCAGAGATAACCAAGAGACCCAGTACTTC. The whole variable domain, filled in from reference TRBV15 and TRBJ2-5, reads DAMVIQNPRYQVTQFGKPVTLSCSQTLNHNVMYWYQQKSSQAPKLLFHYYDKDFNNEADTPDNFQSRRPNTSFCFLDIRSPGLGDTAMYLCATSRDNQETQYFGPGTRLLVL.

The V and J genes are TRBV20-1 and TRBJ2-6; D unclear. Germline lookup yields CDR1 DFQATT and CDR2 SNEGSKA (reference sequence). The CDR3 totals 16 residues. Trimming cost V 3 bases and J 0 bases, with 12 bases left between them. CDR3 in amino acids: CSARATRNSGANVLTF. CDR3 nucleotide sequence: TGCAGTGCTAGGGCAACAAGGAACTCTGGGGCCAACGTCCTGACTTTC.

This clonotype came up a few times. This rearrangement joins TRBV4-1 to TRBJ2-5, with 9 bases that match TRBD2. There are 18 residues in the CDR3. Per germline, CDR1 MGHRA and CDR2 YSYEKL. V gave up 4 bases and J gave up 4 bases; unmatched junction bases: 16. CDR3 in DNA: TGCGCCAGCAGCCTCATTAAAGCTAGCGGGATACTCGGAGAGACCCAGTACTTC. Amino acids: CASSLIKASGILGETQYF.

This chain's CDR3 is CASSPADRVWGYTF. CDR3 nucleotides: TGTGCCAGCAGTCCCGCGGACAGGGTCTGGGGCTACACCTTC. The chain has TRBV27 and TRBJ1-2; 8 positions match TRBD1. V shed 5 bases, J shed 8 bases, and the junction held 10 bases outside the gene matches. Germline CDR1 MNHEY, CDR2 SMNVEV (reference sequence). The CDR3 is 14 residues long.

The gene calls are TRBV5-6 and TRBJ1-1; no clear D. Trimming left V 3 bases short and J 7 bases short, with 10 bases between. Germline V gene data show CDR1 as SGHDT and CDR2 as YYEEEE. The CDR3 consists of 12 residues. The CDR3 protein is CASSSSGSEAFF. The CDR3 nucleotides are TGTGCCAGCAGCTCCTCGGGGAGTGAAGCTTTCTTT.

The V gene is TRBV5-1, the J gene TRBJ2-3; possibly TRBD1 or TRBD2 for D (5 bases each). Germline V gene lookup returns CDR1 SGHRS and CDR2 YFSETQ. This CDR3 has 15 residues. The ends were cut back, 6 bases at V and 4 bases at J, with 18 bases in the middle. The CDR3 here is CASNLEGERADTQYF. The DNA of the CDR3 is TGCGCCAGCAACCTCGAAGGGGAGCGAGCAGATACGCAGTATTTT.

In this sample, this clonotype turned up a few times. The rearrangement joins TRBV7-9 to TRBJ2-3; D remains ambiguous. The CDR3 contains 15 residues. Per germline, CDR1 SEHNR and CDR2 FQNEAQ (reference sequence). Deletions cut 8 bases from V and 0 bases from J, with 15 bases between. CDR3 nucleotides: TGTGCCAGCTCACAAGGGTCAACTAGCACAGATACGCAGTATTTT. The encoded protein is CASSQGSTSTDTQYF.

V usage is TRBV12-5 and J usage is TRBJ1-1, with D hard to call. This CDR3 region has 14 residues. Per germline, CDR1 LGHNT and CDR2 FRNRAP. V was trimmed by 7 bases and J by 1 base, leaving 13 bases between them. The CDR3 protein is CASVPSSSNTEAFF. The DNA for the CDR3 is TGTGCTAGTGTCCCCAGTTCATCGAACACTGAAGCTTTCTTT.

This clonotype was picked up many times. V usage is TRBV2 and J usage is TRBJ2-5, with D unresolved. Germline CDR1 and CDR2: SNHLY and FYNNEI. Trimming pared 5 bases from V and 4 bases from J, leaving 11 bases between. CDR3 length equals 13 residues. In DNA form, the CDR3 reads TGTGCCAGCAGTCGAACAGCCAGAGAGACCCAGTACTTC. Its protein product is CASSRTARETQYF.

Concerning this clonotype: The junction differs from germline at one of its ends, possibly a read error. This sequence joins TRBV3-1 and TRBJ2-1, with TRBD1 matching over 9 bases. Germline V gives CDR1 LGHDT, CDR2 YNNKEL (reference sequence). The CDR3 is 13 amino acids. The CDR3 bases are TGTGCCAGCAGCCAAGCAACAGGGGGCACGGTAGTCTTC. It yields the protein CASSQATGGTVVF.

The gene calls are TRBV4-1 and TRBJ2-3; D is unresolved. The CDR3 length is 13 residues. The germline CDR1 and CDR2 sequences are MGHRA and YSYEKL. The ends were cut back, 8 bases at V and 4 bases at J, with 13 bases in the middle. The CDR3 nucleotides are TGCGCCAGCCAGTTGGAAGGCGCAGATACGCAGTATTTT. Amino acid sequence: CASQLEGADTQYF.

This clonotype has more than one count but fewer than ten. The V call is TRBV20-1, the J call TRBJ2-7; 8 bases are shared with TRBD2. This CDR3 region has 12 residues. Germline CDR1 DFQATT, CDR2 SNEGSKA (reference sequence). The trim removed 3 bases at V and 7 bases at J, leaving 5 bases unmatched. Written as DNA, the CDR3 is TGCAGTGCTAGTACGGGAGGGGAAGAGCAGTACTTC. Its translation: CSASTGGEEQYF.

V and J are TRBV10-3 and TRBJ2-7; TRBD1 aligns across 8 bases. CDR1 ENHRY and CDR2 SYGVKD come from the germline V gene. Trimming cost V 5 bases and J 2 bases; bases outside gene matches: 8. The CDR3 has 15 residues. In DNA, the CDR3 is TGTGCCATCAGTAAAGGCCAGGGGGCCCCCTACGAGCAGTACGTC. Its translation: CAISKGQGAPYEQYV.

The V call is TRBV5-1, the J call TRBJ2-1; D call uncertain. V lost 1 base and J 8 bases, leaving 16 bases between the germline ends. The CDR3 length is 15 residues. Germline loops: CDR1 SGHRS, CDR2 YFSETQ. The CDR3 here is CASSLFGELRDEQFF. The CDR3 coding sequence is TGCGCCAGCAGCTTGTTCGGAGAGCTTAGGGATGAGCAGTTCTTC.

This chain joins TRBV6-1 and TRBJ1-4, with 7 nucleotides matching TRBD1. Germline lookup yields CDR1 MNHNS and CDR2 SASEGT. J was trimmed by 1 base and V by 6 bases; bases with no gene match: 5. The CDR3 loop spans 15 amino acids. The CDR3 spells CASRTNRGTNEKLFF. In nucleotides, the CDR3 is TGTGCCAGCAGAACCAACAGGGGAACTAATGAAAAACTGTTTTTT.

The V gene is TRBV12-3 or TRBV12-4, the J gene TRBJ1-1; a possible D gene is TRBD1 (5 bases). The CDR3 is 16 amino acids. V lost 5 bases, J lost 0 bases, and 16 bases lay in between. This CDR3 reads CASSPSPGVMNTEAFF. The CDR3 DNA follows: TGTGCCAGCAGTCCTAGCCCGGGGGTTATGAACACTGAAGCTTTCTTT.

This chain links TRBV27 with TRBJ1-6; 9 nucleotides align to TRBD1. J lost 7 bases, V lost 6 bases, and 4 bases had no gene match. CDR1 and CDR2 (germline): MNHEY, SMNVEV (reference sequence). The CDR3 extends over 14 amino acids. Here the CDR3 reads CASRGTGLNSPLHF. Here the CDR3 DNA reads TGTGCCAGCAGGGGGACAGGGCTGAATTCACCCCTCCACTTT.

This rearrangement joins TRBV6-5 to TRBJ2-5; 10 bases agree with TRBD2. Germline V gene data show CDR1 as MNHEY and CDR2 as SVGAGI. CDR3 length: 13 residues. V was pared by 6 bases and J by 7 bases, with 5 bases of the junction left unmatched. CDR3 loop: CASRLAGGRTQYF. CDR3 bases: TGTGCCAGCAGATTAGCGGGAGGTAGGACCCAGTACTTC.

A few counts support this clonotype. This chain links TRBV12-3 or TRBV12-4 with TRBJ1-6, with 7 bases aligning to TRBD1. The CDR3 length is 14 residues. V lost 3 bases to trimming and J lost 7 bases; unmatched junction nucleotides: 3. The CDR3 coding sequence is TGTGCCAGCAGTTTCTCAGGGGGGAATTCACCCCTCCACTTT. Translated, it gives CASSFSGGNSPLHF.

This clonotype has a handful of counts. V usage is TRBV24-1 and J usage is TRBJ2-1, with TRBD2 matching over 7 bases. The germline gives CDR1 KGHDR, CDR2 SFDVKD. This CDR3 is 17 amino acids long. Germline trimming cut 3 bases from V and 3 bases from J; bases unmatched to any gene: 10. The CDR3 DNA reads TGTGCCACCAGTGATCCATCAGCGGGGAGGGGCTACAATGAGCAGTTCTTC. Protein sequence: CATSDPSAGRGYNEQFF.

The chain joins TRBV12-3 or TRBV12-4 to TRBJ2-7; 7 nucleotides line up with TRBD1. The CDR3 has 14 amino acids. The V segment lost 5 bases and the J segment 2 bases; nucleotides outside the gene matches: 6. DNA of the CDR3: TGTGCCAGCAGTCCACCGGGACAGCCCTACGAGCAGTACTTC. This gives the protein CASSPPGQPYEQYF.

This clonotype was detected only a few times. The J gene is TRBJ2-7, the V gene TRBV28; the match to TRBD1 covers 7 bases. Germline lookup yields CDR1 MDHEN and CDR2 SYDVKM. Trimming took 5 bases from V and 1 from J; bases not matched to a gene: 8. The CDR3 length is 15 residues. The CDR3 region has the DNA TGTGCCAGCAGTCGTAGAGACAGGGATTCCTACGAGCAGTACTTC. Amino acid sequence: CASSRRDRDSYEQYF.

The table lists this clonotype with many counts. The chain joins TRBV4-1 to TRBJ1-6, with D hard to call. Germline loops: CDR1 MGHRA, CDR2 YSYEKL. Deletions cut 0 bases from V and 0 bases from J, with 9 bases between. CDR3 size: 17 residues. The CDR3 DNA sequence: TGCGCCAGCAGCCAAGAACAGAATCCCTCCTATAATTCACCCCTCCACTTT. Translation: CASSQEQNPSYNSPLHF.

The CDR3 is CASSIGLAMDTQYF. CDR3 nucleotide sequence: TGTGCCAGCAGTATCGGACTAGCGATGGATACGCAGTATTTT. V gene TRBV12-3 or TRBV12-4 combines with J gene TRBJ2-3, with 9 bases aligning to TRBD2. The trim removed 5 bases at V and 6 bases at J, leaving 6 bases unmatched. The CDR3 consists of 14 residues.